Below, one T cell receptor (beta chain) is given with its context. What it binds is not known. The authors produced TCR alpha and TCR beta cDNA libraries with sample barcodes and UMIs by 5'RACE using constant-segment primers. TCRdb re-called the 5' RACE reads with MiXCR, one entry per CDR3 protein. The sample lists about 470,000 distinct CDR3 sequences; 15% to 20% were seen once. The data were taken from a study of T-cell memory formation after mild COVID-19. Regarding the study as a whole: Mainly CM and EM harbored the contracting CD4+ clones; mainly EMRA harbored the CD8+ ones. Detection of some responders pre-infection suggested pre-existing cross-reactive memory T cells participated.

The sequence was collected from an adult woman who had mild COVID-19 (a few samples of this study predate the infection). Cell type and time point are not known. Sequencing was done on a sample of PBMCs or a T cell subset sorted from them (not recorded which).

CDR3 nucleotides: TGTGCCAGCAGTTTTACAAGCGGGGGCTATGAGCAGTTCTTC. This sequence encodes CASSFTSGGYEQFF. The V gene is TRBV12-3 or TRBV12-4, the J gene TRBJ2-1; 8 nucleotides match TRBD2. The CDR3 totals 14 residues. The trim removed 3 bases at V and 8 bases at J, leaving 6 bases unmatched.